The entry below gives a single TCR beta chain sequence along with its context. The target antigen is unknown. The source of the sample is a study of early T cells in non-severe SARS-CoV-2 infection. Study-wide results and caveats: Comparison of clonotypes with VDJdb favored anti-spike CD8 responses while missing private and CD4 specificities.

CDR3 length equals 13 residues. Germline V gene sequence: CDR1 SQVTM, CDR2 ANQGSEA. The ends were cut back, 7 bases at V and 0 bases at J, with 13 bases in the middle. Tagging with unique molecular identifiers was applied to individual cDNA molecules. TCRdb passed the 5' RACE reads through MiXCR, listing each CDR3 protein once. The table records about 90,000 distinct CDR3 sequences, 9.5% to 15% of them present only once. The sequencing here drew on whole blood, taken at baseline. This sequence originates from an adult who was a healthcare worker with PCR-confirmed SARS-CoV-2 infection or an uninfected control (not recorded which). V usage is TRBV29-1 and J usage is TRBJ2-7, with a possible D match to TRBD1 (6 bases). CDR3 sequence: CSAARGLSYEQYF. The CDR3, as DNA: TGCAGCGCCGCCAGGGGCCTCTCCTACGAGCAGTACTTC.